Below are 21 T cell receptor beta chains sequenced from a single sample in a study of CD8+ T cells in alopecia areata (dated by TCRdb to the late 2010s). The library came from the immunoSEQ multiplex PCR assay. To provide template for TCR sequencing, every sample had RNA extracted and reverse transcribed into cDNA. The table comes from immuneACCESS by way of TCRdb, which keeps in-frame sequences with V and J called. Part of the clones is missing from these tables; in studies checked, under half for an unresolved V gene and the rest for unknown reasons. The sample table holds 140,000 or so clones, of which 62% were seen once. The ten largest make up less than 40% of the sample. Source material: CD8+ T cells sorted from blood. These receptors were collected from a human donor in good health.

This chain connects TRBV15 to TRBJ2-7, with 7 bases lining up with TRBD1. Germline V gives CDR1 LNHNV, CDR2 YYDKDF (reference sequence). J lost 5 bases, V lost 0 bases, and 7 bases had no gene match. This CDR3 comprises 15 residues. The CDR3 DNA is TGTGCCACCAGCAGAGATGGCCGGACAGGCGACGAGCAGTACTTC. Translated: CATSRDGRTGDEQYF.

V is TRBV9 and J is TRBJ2-7; unclear D gene. The CDR3 covers 10 residues. The germline CDR1 and CDR2 sequences are SGDLS and YYNGEE. Trimming removed 3 bases from V and 6 bases from J, with 4 bases in between. In DNA form, the CDR3 reads TGTGCCAGCAGCGGAGTCGAGCAGTACTTC. This sequence encodes CASSGVEQYF.

This clone was seen once. The chain links TRBV4-1 to TRBJ2-7; 7 nucleotides agree with TRBD1. V was clipped by 2 bases and J by 6 bases; unmatched bases: 10. This CDR3 is built from 15 residues. CDR1 MGHRA and CDR2 YSYEKL come from the germline V gene. CDR3 sequence: CASSQLRQGGSEQYF. The CDR3, as DNA: TGCGCCAGCAGCCAACTCAGACAGGGTGGTTCCGAGCAGTACTTC.

J is TRBJ2-7 and V is TRBV14, with TRBD1 as a possible D gene (6 bases). The germline CDR1 and CDR2 sequences are SGHDN and FVKESK. Trimming took off 4 bases at V and 7 bases at J, with 20 bases between the two ends. The CDR3 consists of 15 residues. CDR3 loop: CASSLGAGVPAEQYF. CDR3 bases: TGTGCCAGCAGCCTAGGGGCAGGGGTGCCTGCAGAGCAGTACTTC. The entire variable domain, with the rest obtained from reference TRBV14 and TRBJ2-7, is as follows: EAGVTQFPSHSVIEKGQTVTLRCDPISGHDNLYWYRRVMGKEIKFLLHFVKESKQDESGMPNNRFLAERTGGTYSTLKVQPAELEDSGVYFCASSLGAGVPAEQYFGPGTRLTVT.

V usage is TRBV28 and J usage is TRBJ2-1; 7 bases match TRBD1. Per the germline V gene, CDR1 is MDHEN and CDR2 is SYDVKM. V gave up 4 bases and J gave up 6 bases; unmatched junction bases: 12. The CDR3 covers 16 residues. The CDR3 nucleotides are TGTGCCAGCAGTTCAATACCCGGGACAGCCTTCAATGAGCAGTTCTTC. It specifies CASSSIPGTAFNEQFF.

Only a few counts were recorded for this clone. V gene TRBV13 combines with J gene TRBJ2-3, with D possibly TRBD2 on 6 matching bases. The V and J ends lost 5 bases and 7 bases respectively, with 13 bases between them. This CDR3 has 13 amino acids. Germline V CDR1 and CDR2: PRHDT, FYEKMQ (reference sequence). The CDR3 sequence: CASSTGTVNTQYF. The CDR3 DNA is TGTGCCAGCAGCACCGGGACTGTAAATACGCAGTATTTT.

The J gene is TRBJ2-1, the V gene TRBV29-1; D perhaps matches TRBD2 (5 bases). The V end lost 3 bases, the J end lost 4 bases, and 16 bases lay between the germline ends. CDR1 is SQVTM, CDR2 ANQGSEA, per germline. The CDR3 loop spans 15 amino acids. CDR3 nucleotides: TGCAGCGTTGACTTGAGGGAGAGGTTTTACAATGAGCAGTTCTTC. Translation gives CSVDLRERFYNEQFF.

The CDR3 loop is CASSEAGGGNQPQHF. DNA for the CDR3: TGTGCCAGCAGTGAAGCAGGGGGCGGCAATCAGCCCCAGCATTTT. The V gene is TRBV6-1, the J gene TRBJ1-5; TRBD1 matches at 7 bases. Germline loops: CDR1 MNHNS, CDR2 SASEGT. This CDR3 has 15 amino acids. V trimming: 0 bases; J trimming: 2 bases; junction bases outside the gene matches: 1.

The gene calls are TRBV7-6 and TRBJ2-7; maybe TRBD2 (7 bases). V lost 2 bases and J lost 2, with 19 bases in between. The length of the CDR3 is 17 residues. The V gene's germline CDR1 is SGHVS and CDR2 FNYEAQ. The CDR3 bases are TGTGCCAGCAGCTTAAGGGGAGGGGGTAGCGGCACCTACGAGCAGTACTTC. Protein product: CASSLRGGGSGTYEQYF.

This chain joins TRBV27 and TRBJ2-3; possible D gene TRBD2, 6 bases. V lost 8 bases to trimming and J lost 0 bases, with 9 bases between them. CDR3 length equals 13 residues. The germline gives CDR1 MNHEY, CDR2 SMNVEV (reference sequence). CDR3: CASQEGSTDTQYF. CDR3 DNA: TGTGCCAGCCAGGAGGGTAGCACAGATACGCAGTATTTT.

About this clone itself: A read error is the likely source, as a far larger clone sits one nucleotide away. J is TRBJ2-7 and V is TRBV5-1; D is unclear. V was shortened by 10 bases and J by 7 bases, with 15 bases between the two germline ends. The CDR3 is made up of 11 amino acids. CDR1 is SGHRS, CDR2 YFSETQ, per germline. The CDR3 coding sequence is TGCGCCTCATCTGGGAACAATGAGCAGTACTTC. It yields the protein CASSGNNEQYF.

V is TRBV27 and J is TRBJ1-1; D is perhaps TRBD1 (6 bases). The CDR3 sequence is 14 residues long. Germline values: CDR1 MNHEY, CDR2 SMNVEV (reference sequence). Deletions cut 1 base from V and 5 bases from J, with 11 bases between. Here the CDR3 DNA reads TGTGCCAGCAGTTTATTGGGGGCGCCTACTGAAGCTTTCTTT. Amino acid sequence: CASSLLGAPTEAFF.

V gene TRBV4-1 combines with J gene TRBJ2-7; 11 bases align to TRBD2. The CDR3 is 15 residues long. The V segment lost 3 bases and the J segment 3 bases; nucleotides outside the gene matches: 4. Germline CDR1 reads MGHRA; CDR2 reads YSYEKL. Here the CDR3 reads CASSHRGLADYEQYF. The DNA of the CDR3 is TGCGCCAGCAGCCATCGGGGACTAGCGGACTACGAGCAGTACTTC.

Only a few counts were recorded for this clone. V gene TRBV29-1 combines with J gene TRBJ2-3, with 7 bases fitting TRBD2. J gave up 2 bases and V 7 bases, and 9 bases lay outside the gene matches. Germline CDR1 SQVTM, CDR2 ANQGSEA. CDR3 length: 14 amino acids. The DNA for the CDR3 is TGCAGCGGGGAGGGATTAGCGCACACAGATACGCAGTATTTT. It yields the protein CSGEGLAHTDTQYF.

The gene calls are TRBV28 and TRBJ2-7; D possibly corresponds to TRBD2 (5 bases). Germline CDR1 is MDHEN and CDR2 is SYDVKM. The V end lost 2 bases, the J end lost 3 bases, and 14 bases lay between the germline ends. CDR3 length: 15 residues. DNA of the CDR3: TGTGCCAGCAGTTTACTTCCGCGGGCTAGCTACGAGCAGTACTTC. Translation gives CASSLLPRASYEQYF.

The chain joins TRBV9 to TRBJ2-3, with D possibly being TRBD2 (5 bases). This CDR3 comprises 14 residues. V was pared by 3 bases and J by 3 bases, with 11 bases between. The germline V gene has CDR1 SGDLS and CDR2 YYNGEE. CDR3 bases: TGTGCCAGCAGCGCGAAGACGGGGACAGATACGCAGTATTTT. This translates into CASSAKTGTDTQYF.

The rearrangement links TRBV29-1 to TRBJ2-5; a possible D gene is TRBD2 (6 bases). CDR3 length: 11 amino acids. The germline V gene encodes CDR1 SQVTM and CDR2 ANQGSEA. V lost 6 bases, J lost 5 bases, and 10 bases lay in between. CDR3 sequence (DNA): TGCAGCGTGACGGGAGATGAGACCCAGTACTTC. Amino acids: CSVTGDETQYF. Full variable domain (remainder filled in from reference TRBV29-1 and TRBJ2-5): SAVISQKPSRDICQRGTSLTIQCQVDSQVTMMFWYRQQPGQSLTLIATANQGSEATYESGFVIDKFPISRPNLTFSTLTVSNMSPEDSSIYLCSVTGDETQYFGPGTRLLVL.

There are a few counts of this clone. Distinct nucleotide sequences in the sample also encode this CDR3. The CDR3 reads CAWSVSYEQYF. The CDR3 nucleotides read TGTGCCTGGAGTGTCAGCTACGAGCAGTACTTC. This chain connects TRBV30 to TRBJ2-7, with no clear D. The CDR3 totals 11 residues. Germline CDR1 GTSNPN, CDR2 SVGIG (reference sequence). V was trimmed by 0 bases and J by 3 bases, leaving 3 bases between them.

The chain couples TRBV19 to TRBJ2-5, with TRBD1 as a possible D gene (6 bases). This CDR3 is 11 amino acids long. The V end lost 10 bases, the J end lost 7 bases, and 13 bases lay between the germline ends. From germline, CDR1 is LNHDA and CDR2 SQIVND (reference sequence). The CDR3 nucleotides are TGTGCCACCCGACAGGCCGCGACCCAGTACTTC. Its protein product is CATRQAATQYF.

There are a few counts of this clone. This chain links TRBV29-1 with TRBJ2-7; 10 positions match TRBD1. The ends lost 3 bases at V and 3 bases at J; junction bases unmatched: 5. Germline V gives CDR1 SQVTM, CDR2 ANQGSEA. CDR3 length: 14 residues. The CDR3 spells CSVDGDRGDYEQYF. CDR3 DNA: TGCAGCGTTGATGGGGACAGGGGAGACTACGAGCAGTACTTC.

Only a few counts were recorded for this clone. V usage is TRBV29-1 and J usage is TRBJ2-7; D tentatively reads TRBD1 or TRBD2 (6 bases each). Germline V CDR1 and CDR2: SQVTM, ANQGSEA. The V end was cut by 6 bases, the J end by 4 bases, with 13 bases between. The CDR3 consists of 12 residues. CDR3 nucleotides: TGCAGCGTCGGTTGGGGGGCTTACGAGCAGTACTTC. Amino acid sequence: CSVGWGAYEQYF.